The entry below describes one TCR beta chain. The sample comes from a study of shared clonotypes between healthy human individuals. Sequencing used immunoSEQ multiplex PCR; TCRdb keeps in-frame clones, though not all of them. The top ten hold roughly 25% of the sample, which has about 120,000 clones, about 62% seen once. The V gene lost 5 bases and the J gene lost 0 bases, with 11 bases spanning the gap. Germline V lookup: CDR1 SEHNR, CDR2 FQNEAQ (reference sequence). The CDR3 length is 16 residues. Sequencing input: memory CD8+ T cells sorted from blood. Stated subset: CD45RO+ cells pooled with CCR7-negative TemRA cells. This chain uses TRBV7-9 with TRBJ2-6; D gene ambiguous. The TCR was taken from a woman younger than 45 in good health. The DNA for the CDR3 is TGTGCCAGCAGCCAAGAGTTTACCTCTGGGGCCAACGTCCTGACTTTC. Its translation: CASSQEFTSGANVLTF.